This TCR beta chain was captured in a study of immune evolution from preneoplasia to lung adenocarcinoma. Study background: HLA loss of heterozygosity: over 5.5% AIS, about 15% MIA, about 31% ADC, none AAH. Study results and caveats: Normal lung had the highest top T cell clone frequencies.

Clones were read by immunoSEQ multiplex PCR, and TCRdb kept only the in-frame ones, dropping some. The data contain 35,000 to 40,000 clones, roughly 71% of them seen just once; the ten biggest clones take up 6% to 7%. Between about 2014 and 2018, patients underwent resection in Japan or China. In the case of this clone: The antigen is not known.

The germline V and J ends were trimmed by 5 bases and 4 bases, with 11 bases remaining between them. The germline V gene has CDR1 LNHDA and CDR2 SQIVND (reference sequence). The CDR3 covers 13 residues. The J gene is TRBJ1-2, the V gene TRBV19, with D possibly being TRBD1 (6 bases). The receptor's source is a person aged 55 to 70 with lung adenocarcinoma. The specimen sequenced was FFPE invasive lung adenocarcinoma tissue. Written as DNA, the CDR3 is TGTGCCAGTAGTGATTACAGGGTCTATGGCTACACCTTC. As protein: CASSDYRVYGYTF.